The rows below give T cell receptor beta chains drawn from one sample of a study of blood T cell repertoires in COVID-19. Generated by immunoSEQ multiplex PCR, the TCRdb table keeps only in-frame clones and is missing some. The sample records 170,000 or so clones, roughly 83% being singletons. The sample consisted of peripheral blood. These receptors all stem from a man between 18 and 35 years old with active or convalescent COVID-19. CDR3s leave out the opening cysteine and the closing phenylalanine or tryptophan. Fields, in order: V gene, clone size, CDR3 protein. Clone size is not always given. Where it is, it says once, few, many or a class for expanded clones.

>TRBV19|NA
ASTRGHRNQPQH
>TRBV11-2|NA
ASSFVGLGETQY
>TRBV9|NA
ASSVPLAGGSNEQF
>TRBV29-1|NA
SVDNRGRGEAF
>TRBV7-2|NA
ASSPWTSETYEQY
>TRBV7-2|NA
ASSRGGGSYEQY
>TRBV7-2|NA
ASSGWTSGGMAEQF
>TRBV18|NA
ASSPPSNTIYNEQF
>TRBV7-8|NA
ASSPSLDTQY
>TRBV5-1|NA
ASSQDSRSGGNTIY
>TRBV6-5|NA
ASSPGGQLNQPQH
>TRBV19|NA
ASKGVEGPLH
>TRBV6-5|NA
ASGAAPNEKLF
>TRBV5-1|once
ASSMDLTEIYEQY
>TRBV4-1|NA
ASSRNGADYEQY
>TRBV25-1|NA
ASSETGTGGGYT
>TRBV23-1|NA
ASSLSVEKLF
>TRBV7-2|NA
ASSLQGGNTEAF
>TRBV5-8|NA
ASSLAGGRYNEQF
>TRBV5-5|NA
ASSFEGDQPQH
>TRBV5-1|NA
ASSSRGPGDTEAF
>TRBV4-1|NA
ASSLVGTGVTDTQY
>TRBV6-2/TRBV6-3|NA
ASSYERLASEQF
>TRBV11-2|once
ASSKGPGIPYEQY
>TRBV7-2|once
ASSLRTGVFSSYNEQF
>TRBV4-1|NA
ASSQDRSNTEAF
>TRBV5-1|few
ASRGNMAGTTEAF
>TRBV12-3/TRBV12-4|NA
ASRGALNTEAF
>TRBV9|NA
ASSVAVLGNEQF